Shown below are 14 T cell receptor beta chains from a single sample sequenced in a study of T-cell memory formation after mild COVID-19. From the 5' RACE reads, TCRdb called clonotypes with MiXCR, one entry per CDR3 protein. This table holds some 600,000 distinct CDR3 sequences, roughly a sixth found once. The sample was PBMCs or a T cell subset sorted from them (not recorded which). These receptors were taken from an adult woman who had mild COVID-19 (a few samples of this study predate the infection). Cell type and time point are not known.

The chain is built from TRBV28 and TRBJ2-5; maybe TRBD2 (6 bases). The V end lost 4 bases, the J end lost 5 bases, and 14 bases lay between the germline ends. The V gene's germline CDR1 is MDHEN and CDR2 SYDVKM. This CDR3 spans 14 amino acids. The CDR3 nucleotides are TGTGCCAGCAGTTCAGGAGGGGAGAGGGAGACCCAGTACTTC. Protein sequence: CASSSGGERETQYF.

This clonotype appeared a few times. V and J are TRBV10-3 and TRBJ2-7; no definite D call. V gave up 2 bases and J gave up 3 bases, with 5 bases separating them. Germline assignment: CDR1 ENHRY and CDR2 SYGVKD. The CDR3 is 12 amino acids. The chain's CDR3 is CAISEGVYEQYF. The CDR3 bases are TGTGCCATCAGTGAGGGGGTCTACGAGCAGTACTTC.

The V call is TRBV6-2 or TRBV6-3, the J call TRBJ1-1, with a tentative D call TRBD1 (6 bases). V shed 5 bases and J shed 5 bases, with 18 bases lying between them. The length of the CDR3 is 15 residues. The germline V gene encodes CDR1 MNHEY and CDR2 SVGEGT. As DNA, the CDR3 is TGTGCCAGCAGTAGTCGGGCAGGGGCGGTAACTGAAGCTTTCTTT. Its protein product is CASSSRAGAVTEAFF.

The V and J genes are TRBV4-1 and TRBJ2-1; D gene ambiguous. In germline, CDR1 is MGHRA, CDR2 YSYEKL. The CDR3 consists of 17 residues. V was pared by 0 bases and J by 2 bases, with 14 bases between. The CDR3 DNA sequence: TGCGCCAGCAGCCAAGATCTCGGTCTCCACCCCTACAATGAGCAGTTCTTC. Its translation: CASSQDLGLHPYNEQFF.

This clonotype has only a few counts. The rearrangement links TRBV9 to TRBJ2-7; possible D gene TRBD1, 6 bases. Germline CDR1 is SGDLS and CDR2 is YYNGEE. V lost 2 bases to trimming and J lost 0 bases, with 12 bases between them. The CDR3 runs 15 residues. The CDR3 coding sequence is TGTGCCAGCAGCGTGGAAACGGACAGCTCCTACGAGCAGTACTTC. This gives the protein CASSVETDSSYEQYF.

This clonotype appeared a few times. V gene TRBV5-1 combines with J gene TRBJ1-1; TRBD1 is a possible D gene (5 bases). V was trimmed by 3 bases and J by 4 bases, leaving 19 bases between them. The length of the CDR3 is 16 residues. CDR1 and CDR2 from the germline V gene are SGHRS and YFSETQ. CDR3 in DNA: TGCGCCAGCAGCTGTAAGGACGGTGAGGGGTGCACTGAAGCTTTCTTT. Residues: CASSCKDGEGCTEAFF.

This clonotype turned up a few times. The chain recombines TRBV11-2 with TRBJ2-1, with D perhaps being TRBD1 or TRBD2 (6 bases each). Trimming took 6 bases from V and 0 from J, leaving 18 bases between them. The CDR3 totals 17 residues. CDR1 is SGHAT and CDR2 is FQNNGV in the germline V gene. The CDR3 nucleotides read TGTGCCAGCAGACCTCGGGGGCGCGCGAGCTCCTACAATGAGCAGTTCTTC. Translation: CASRPRGRASSYNEQFF.

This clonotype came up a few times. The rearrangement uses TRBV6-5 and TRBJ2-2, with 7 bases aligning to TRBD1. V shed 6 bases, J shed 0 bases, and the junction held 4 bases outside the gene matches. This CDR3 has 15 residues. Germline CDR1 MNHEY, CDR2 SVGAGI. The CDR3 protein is CASRYRGSNTGELFF. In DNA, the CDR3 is TGTGCCAGCAGATACAGGGGCTCGAACACCGGGGAGCTGTTTTTT.

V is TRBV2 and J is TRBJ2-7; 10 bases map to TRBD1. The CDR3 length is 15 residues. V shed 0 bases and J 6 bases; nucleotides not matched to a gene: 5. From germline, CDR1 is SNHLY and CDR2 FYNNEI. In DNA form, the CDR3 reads TGTGCCAGCAGTGAAGCTAGGGACAGGGGCCCCGAGCAGTACTTC. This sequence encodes CASSEARDRGPEQYF. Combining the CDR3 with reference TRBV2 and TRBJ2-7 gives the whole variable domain EPEVTQTPSHQVTQMGQEVILRCVPISNHLYFYWYRQILGQKVEFLVSFYNNEISEKSEIFDDQFSVERPDGSNFTLKIRSTKLEDSAMYFCASSEARDRGPEQYFGPGTRLTVT.

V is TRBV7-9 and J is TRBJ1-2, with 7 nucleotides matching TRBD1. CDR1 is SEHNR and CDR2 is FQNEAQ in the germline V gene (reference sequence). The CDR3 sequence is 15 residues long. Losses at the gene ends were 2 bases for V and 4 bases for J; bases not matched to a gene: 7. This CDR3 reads CASSLTQTGSYGYTF. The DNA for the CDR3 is TGTGCCAGCAGCTTAACTCAGACAGGGAGCTATGGCTACACCTTC.

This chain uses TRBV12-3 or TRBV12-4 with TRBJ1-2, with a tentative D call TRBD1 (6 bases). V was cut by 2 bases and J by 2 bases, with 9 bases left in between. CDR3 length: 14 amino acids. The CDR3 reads CASSLSGQNYGYTF. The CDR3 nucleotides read TGTGCCAGCAGTTTAAGCGGACAGAACTATGGCTACACCTTC.

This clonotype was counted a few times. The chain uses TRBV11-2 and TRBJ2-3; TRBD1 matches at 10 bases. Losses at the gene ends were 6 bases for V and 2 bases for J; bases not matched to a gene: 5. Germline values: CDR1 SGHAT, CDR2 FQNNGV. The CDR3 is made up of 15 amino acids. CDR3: CASRRTGGNTDTQYF. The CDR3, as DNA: TGTGCCAGCAGAAGGACAGGGGGTAACACAGATACGCAGTATTTT. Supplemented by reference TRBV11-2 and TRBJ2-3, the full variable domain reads EAGVAQSPRYKIIEKRQSVAFWCNPISGHATLYWYQQILGQGPKLLIQFQNNGVVDDSQLPKDRFSAERLKGVDSTLKIQPAKLEDSAVYLCASRRTGGNTDTQYFGPGTRLTVL.

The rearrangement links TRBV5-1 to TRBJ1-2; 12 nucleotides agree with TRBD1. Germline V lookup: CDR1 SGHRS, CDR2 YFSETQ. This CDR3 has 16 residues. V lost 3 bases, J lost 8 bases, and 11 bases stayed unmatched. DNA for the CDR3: TGCGCCAGCAGCTCTTCCCCGGGACAGGGGGCGGACGGCTACACCTTC. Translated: CASSSSPGQGADGYTF.

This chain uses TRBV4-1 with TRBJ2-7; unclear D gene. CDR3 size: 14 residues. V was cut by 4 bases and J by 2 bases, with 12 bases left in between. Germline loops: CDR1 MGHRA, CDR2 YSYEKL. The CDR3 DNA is TGCGCCAGCAGCCTTCCGGACCTAACCTACGAGCAGTACTTC. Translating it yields CASSLPDLTYEQYF.